The 13 T cell receptor beta chains in this list originate from one sample, sequenced in a study of blood T cell repertoires in COVID-19. Only in-frame clones appear in the TCRdb table, and some are missing; sequencing was by immunoSEQ multiplex PCR. The data contain just under 300,000 clones, about 88% of them singletons. Sequenced material: peripheral blood. All receptors come from a man in his 70s with acute or convalescent COVID-19.

DNA for the CDR3: TGCGCCAGCAGCCAAGCGGGCAGGGGGAATGAAAAACTGTTTTTT. Its translation is CASSQAGRGNEKLFF. The rearrangement joins TRBV4-1 to TRBJ1-4; 7 bases are shared with TRBD1. V was clipped by 1 base and J by 5 bases; unmatched bases: 4. Germline-derived CDR1 and CDR2 are MGHRA and YSYEKL. This CDR3 has 15 amino acids.

The chain combines TRBV10-3 with TRBJ2-7; D gene uncertain. The germline CDR1 and CDR2 sequences are ENHRY and SYGVKD. This CDR3 spans 12 amino acids. V was shortened by 0 bases and J by 5 bases, with 5 bases between the two germline ends. This CDR3 is CAISESFHEQYF. CDR3 DNA sequence: TGTGCCATCAGTGAGTCCTTCCACGAGCAGTACTTC.

The rearrangement joins TRBV25-1 to TRBJ2-1; D is perhaps TRBD2 (5 bases). Looked up from germline, CDR1 is MGHDK and CDR2 is SYGVNS. Between the trimmed V and J ends, which lost 2 bases and 2 bases, there was a span of 16 bases. This CDR3 spans 17 amino acids. The chain's CDR3 is CASSEAPTKTTYNEQFF. The CDR3 nucleotides read TGTGCCAGCAGTGAAGCCCCAACGAAGACTACCTACAATGAGCAGTTCTTC.

The chain joins TRBV7-8 to TRBJ2-7; perhaps TRBD1 as D (6 bases). Looked up from germline, CDR1 is SGHVS and CDR2 is FQNEAQ. With 4 bases removed from V and 3 bases from J, the gap between germline ends came to 10 bases. There are 13 residues in the CDR3. The CDR3 sequence: CASSSDRIYEQYF. Here the CDR3 DNA reads TGTGCCAGCAGCTCTGACAGGATCTACGAGCAGTACTTC. Full variable domain (remainder filled in from reference TRBV7-8 and TRBJ2-7): GAGVSQSPRYKVAKRGQDVALRCDPISGHVSLFWYQQALGQGPEFLTYFQNEAQLDKSGLPSDRFFAERPEGSVSTLKIQRTQQEDSAVYLCASSSDRIYEQYFGPGTRLTVT.

The table lists this clone with a count of one. The chain is built from TRBV5-4 and TRBJ1-4; D remains ambiguous. Germline loops: CDR1 SGHNT, CDR2 YYREEE (reference sequence). Trimming took off 4 bases at V and 8 bases at J, with 12 bases between the two ends. The CDR3 has 13 amino acids. This chain's CDR3 is CASSPYPGEKLFF. CDR3 DNA: TGTGCCAGCAGCCCTTACCCGGGGGAAAAACTGTTTTTT.

The rearrangement links TRBV5-1 to TRBJ1-2; D might be TRBD1 (6 bases). V was clipped by 1 base and J by 6 bases, with 7 bases between them. From germline, CDR1 is SGHRS and CDR2 YFSETQ. CDR3 length equals 12 residues. In nucleotides, the CDR3 is TGCGCCAGCAGCTTGAAGGGGGATGGCTACACCTTC. Its translation is CASSLKGDGYTF.

This chain links TRBV6-2 or TRBV6-3 with TRBJ2-7; 10 nucleotides align to TRBD2. CDR1 and CDR2 (germline): MNHEY, SVGEGT. Trimming at V came to 0 bases and at J to 3 bases, leaving 5 bases not matched to a gene. The CDR3 consists of 16 residues. CDR3: CASSYSLAGVNYEQYF. The CDR3 DNA reads TGTGCCAGCAGTTACTCGCTAGCGGGAGTTAACTACGAGCAGTACTTC.

This clone came up once. The chain carries TRBV18 and TRBJ1-6, with 7 bases aligning to TRBD1. In germline, CDR1 is KGHSH, CDR2 LQKENI. The CDR3 runs to 15 residues. Germline trimming cut 1 base from V and 5 bases from J; bases unmatched to any gene: 2. CDR3 amino acids: CASSPQGADNSPLHF. CDR3 coding DNA: TGTGCCAGCTCACCACAGGGGGCGGATAATTCACCCCTCCACTTT. Full variable domain (outside the CDR3, taken from reference TRBV18 and TRBJ1-6): NAGVMQNPRHLVRRRGQEARLRCSPMKGHSHVYWYRQLPEEGLKFMVYLQKENIIDESGMPKERFSAEFPKEGPSILRIQQVVRGDSAAYFCASSPQGADNSPLHFGNGTRLTVT.

The chain joins TRBV3-1 (or the pseudogene TRBV3-2) to TRBJ2-7; weak D call: TRBD1 (5 bases). The germline gives CDR1 LGHDT, CDR2 YNNKEL (reference sequence). V lost 4 bases and J lost 3, with 13 bases in between. The CDR3 consists of 14 residues. CDR3 nucleotide sequence: TGTGCCAGCAGCCCCCGAATGACAGACTACGAGCAGTACTTC. Its translation: CASSPRMTDYEQYF.

This rearrangement joins TRBV10-1 to TRBJ1-2; 8 bases are shared with TRBD1. After removal of 8 bases from V and 5 bases from J, the junction contained 7 bases not matched to a gene. Germline V gene sequence: CDR1 WNHNN, CDR2 SYGVQD (reference sequence). This CDR3 has 13 amino acids. The CDR3 spells CASSPGTGYGYTF. CDR3 in DNA: TGCGCCAGCTCTCCCGGGACAGGATATGGCTACACCTTC.

The V and J genes are TRBV2 and TRBJ2-1, with 8 bases lining up with TRBD1. V was clipped by 8 bases and J by 6 bases; unmatched bases: 9. There are 14 residues in the CDR3. The V gene's germline CDR1 is SNHLY and CDR2 FYNNEI. The CDR3 protein is CASQPTDRGNEQFF. The CDR3 DNA reads TGTGCCAGCCAGCCCACCGACAGGGGCAATGAGCAGTTCTTC.

This clone appeared once. The gene calls are TRBV7-2 and TRBJ2-2, with TRBD2 identical over 7 bases. Germline assignment: CDR1 SGHTA and CDR2 FQGNSA. V was clipped by 5 bases and J by 5 bases; unmatched bases: 2. The CDR3 sequence is 13 residues long. In nucleotides, the CDR3 is TGTGCCAGCAGCGCGGGAGTTACCGGGGAGCTGTTTTTT. It translates to CASSAGVTGELFF.

This clone was picked up one time. The chain joins TRBV7-2 to TRBJ2-1, with TRBD2 matching 7 bases. Per the germline V gene, CDR1 is SGHTA and CDR2 is FQGNSA. The CDR3 runs to 15 residues. V lost 1 base, J lost 9 bases, and 9 bases stayed unmatched. The CDR3 reads CASSLGASRGVEQFF. CDR3 in DNA: TGTGCCAGCAGCTTAGGGGCCAGCCGGGGGGTTGAGCAGTTCTTC.